The 5 T cell receptor beta chains below come from one sample, sequenced in a study of cytomegalovirus exposure and HLA in healthy donors. In the PCR, 60 Vbeta and 13 Jbeta primers were used. Only in-frame clones appear in the TCRdb table, and some are missing; sequencing was by immunoSEQ multiplex PCR. The sample includes tens of thousands of clones, around four fifths of them seen just once. Sequenced sample: PBMCs. These receptors were collected from a man aged 40-55 years in good health and CMV-seronegative.

In DNA, the CDR3 is TGCGCCAGCAGCCAGAACAGGGGTGAAGCTTTCTTT. As protein: CASSQNRGEAFF. This rearrangement joins TRBV5-1 to TRBJ1-1; TRBD1 aligns across 7 bases. CDR1 and CDR2 from the germline V gene are SGHRS and YFSETQ. The CDR3 contains 12 residues. Unmatched junction bases numbered 4, after V lost 4 bases and J lost 7 bases.

The rearrangement joins TRBV14 to TRBJ2-7; a possible D gene is TRBD1 (5 bases). The CDR3 is made up of 16 amino acids. Between the trimmed V and J ends, which lost 0 bases and 5 bases, there was a span of 17 bases. The germline V gene encodes CDR1 SGHDN and CDR2 FVKESK. CDR3 in amino acids: CASSQDFQGDVDEQYF. As DNA, the CDR3 is TGTGCCAGCAGCCAAGACTTCCAGGGTGATGTGGACGAGCAGTACTTC.

The chain carries TRBV7-9 and TRBJ2-1; 8 nucleotides align to TRBD1. This CDR3 has 16 amino acids. Germline lookup yields CDR1 SEHNR and CDR2 FQNEAQ (reference sequence). V was clipped by 0 bases and J by 5 bases; unmatched bases: 6. The DNA for the CDR3 is TGTGCCAGCAGCTTAGCTCAGGGGGCCATTGACAATGAGCAGTTCTTC. It yields the protein CASSLAQGAIDNEQFF. Using reference TRBV7-9 and TRBJ2-1 for the parts outside the CDR3, the full variable domain is DTGVSQNPRHKITKRGQNVTFRCDPISEHNRLYWYRQTLGQGPEFLTYFQNEAQLEKSRLLSDRFSAERPKGSFSTLEIQRTEQGDSAMYLCASSLAQGAIDNEQFFGPGTRLTVL.

Only a few counts were recorded for this clone. V usage is TRBV10-3 and J usage is TRBJ1-2; 9 bases line up with TRBD1. J lost 6 bases, V lost 0 bases, and 5 bases had no gene match. Germline V gives CDR1 ENHRY, CDR2 SYGVKD. The CDR3 is 15 residues long. CDR3 nucleotides: TGTGCCATCAGTGAGTCGGGACAGGGAATGGATGGCTACACCTTC. Its protein is CAISESGQGMDGYTF.

This clone has just one count. The J gene is TRBJ1-2, the V gene TRBV28; 9 positions agree with TRBD1. Germline CDR1 is MDHEN and CDR2 is SYDVKM. Trimming removed 6 bases from V and 1 base from J; junction bases left unmatched: 6. The CDR3 is 15 residues long. The CDR3 coding sequence is TGTGCCAGCAGACCGAGGGACAGGGTTAACTATGGCTACACCTTC. Residues: CASRPRDRVNYGYTF.